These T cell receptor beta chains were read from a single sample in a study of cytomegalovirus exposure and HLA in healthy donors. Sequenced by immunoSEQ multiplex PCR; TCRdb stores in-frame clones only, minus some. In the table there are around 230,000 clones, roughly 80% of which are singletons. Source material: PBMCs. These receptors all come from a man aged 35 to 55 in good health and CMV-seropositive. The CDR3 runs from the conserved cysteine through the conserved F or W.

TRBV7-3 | CASSLKPGELFF
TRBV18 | CASSPDKLNTEAFF
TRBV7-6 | CASSPLGTESFF
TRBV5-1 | CASSRQEPNYGYTF
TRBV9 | CASSPILGQGADGYTF
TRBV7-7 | CASSLVAGVGGEQFF
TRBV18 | CASSLYAGETQYF
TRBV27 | CASTRDISSGANVLTF
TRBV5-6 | CASSLVRRGYGYTF
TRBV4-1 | CASSQDPSGRASEQYF
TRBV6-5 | CASNMAGGYEQYF
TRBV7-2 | CASRSGIATYNEQFF
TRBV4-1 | CASSPGGTSGIEQFF
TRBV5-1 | CASSPLGLAGGGEQFF
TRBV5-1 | CASSSAGQVGTDTQYF
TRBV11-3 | CASSVDYPPEQFF
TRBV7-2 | CASSLKGQGNTEAFF
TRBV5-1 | CASSLAVTTNSPLHF